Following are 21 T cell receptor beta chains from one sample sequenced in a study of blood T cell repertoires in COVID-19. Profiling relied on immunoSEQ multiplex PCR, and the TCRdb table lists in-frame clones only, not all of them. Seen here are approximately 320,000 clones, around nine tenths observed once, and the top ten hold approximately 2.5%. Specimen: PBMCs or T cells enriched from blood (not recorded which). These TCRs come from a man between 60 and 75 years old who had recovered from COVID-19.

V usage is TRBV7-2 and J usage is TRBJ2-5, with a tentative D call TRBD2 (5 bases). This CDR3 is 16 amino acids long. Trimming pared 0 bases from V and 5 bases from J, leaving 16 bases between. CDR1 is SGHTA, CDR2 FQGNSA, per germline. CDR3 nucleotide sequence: TGTGCCAGCAGCTTAGCCCTTGGGTTTCTAGCTGAGACCCAGTACTTC. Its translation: CASSLALGFLAETQYF.

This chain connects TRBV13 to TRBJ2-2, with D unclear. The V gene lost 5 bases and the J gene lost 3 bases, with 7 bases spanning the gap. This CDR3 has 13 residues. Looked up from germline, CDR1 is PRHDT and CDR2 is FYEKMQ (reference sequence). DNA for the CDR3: TGTGCCAGCAGCACTCTTTACACCGGGGAGCTGTTTTTT. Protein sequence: CASSTLYTGELFF.

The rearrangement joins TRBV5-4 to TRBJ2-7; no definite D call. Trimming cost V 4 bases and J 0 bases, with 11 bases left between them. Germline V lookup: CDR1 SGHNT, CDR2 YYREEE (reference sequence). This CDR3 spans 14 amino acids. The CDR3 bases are TGTGCCAGCAGCCTAGACCGCTACTCCTACGAGCAGTACTTC. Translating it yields CASSLDRYSYEQYF.

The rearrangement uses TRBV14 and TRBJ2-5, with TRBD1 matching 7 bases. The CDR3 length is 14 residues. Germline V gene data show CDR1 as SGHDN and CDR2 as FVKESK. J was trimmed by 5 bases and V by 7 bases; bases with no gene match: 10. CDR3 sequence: CASNKQGLEETQYF. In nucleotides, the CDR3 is TGTGCCAGCAACAAACAGGGGTTAGAGGAGACCCAGTACTTC.

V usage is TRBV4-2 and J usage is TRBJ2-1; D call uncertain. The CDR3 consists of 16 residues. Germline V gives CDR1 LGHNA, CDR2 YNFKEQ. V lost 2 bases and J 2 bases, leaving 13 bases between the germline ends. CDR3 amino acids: CASSQRYSQPYNEQFF. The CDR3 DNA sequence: TGTGCCAGCAGCCAAAGATACTCCCAACCCTACAATGAGCAGTTCTTC.

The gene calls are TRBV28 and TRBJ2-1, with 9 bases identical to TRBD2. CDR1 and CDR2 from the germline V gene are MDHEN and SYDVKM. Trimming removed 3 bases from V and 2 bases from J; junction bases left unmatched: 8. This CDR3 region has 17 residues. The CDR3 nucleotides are TGTGCCAGCAGTTTGGTTAGCGGGGGTCCCCCCTACAATGAGCAGTTCTTC. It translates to CASSLVSGGPPYNEQFF. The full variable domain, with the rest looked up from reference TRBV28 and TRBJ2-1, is DVKVTQSSRYLVKRTGEKVFLECVQDMDHENMFWYRQDPGLGLRLIYFSYDVKMKEKGDIPEGYSVSREKKERFSLILESASTNQTSMYLCASSLVSGGPPYNEQFFGPGTRLTVL.

In DNA, the CDR3 is TGTGCCAGCAGCTTAGCCTCGGGGGATGAGCAGTTCTTC. This gives the protein CASSLASGDEQFF. J is TRBJ2-1 and V is TRBV7-8, with D perhaps matching TRBD2 (6 bases). Germline CDR1 reads SGHVS; CDR2 reads FQNEAQ. The CDR3 totals 13 residues. V gave up 0 bases and J gave up 8 bases, with 8 bases separating them.

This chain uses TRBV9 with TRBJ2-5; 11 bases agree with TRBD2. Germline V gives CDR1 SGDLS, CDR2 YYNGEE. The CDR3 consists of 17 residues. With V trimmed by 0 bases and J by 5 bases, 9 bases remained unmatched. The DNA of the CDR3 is TGTGCCAGCAGCGTAGGGGTAGCGGGAGGGCCTAGGGAGACCCAGTACTTC. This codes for CASSVGVAGGPRETQYF. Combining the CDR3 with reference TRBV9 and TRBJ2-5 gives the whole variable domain DSGVTQTPKHLITATGQRVTLRCSPRSGDLSVYWYQQSLDQGLQFLIQYYNGEERAKGNILERFSAQQFPDLHSELNLSSLELGDSALYFCASSVGVAGGPRETQYFGPGTRLLVL.

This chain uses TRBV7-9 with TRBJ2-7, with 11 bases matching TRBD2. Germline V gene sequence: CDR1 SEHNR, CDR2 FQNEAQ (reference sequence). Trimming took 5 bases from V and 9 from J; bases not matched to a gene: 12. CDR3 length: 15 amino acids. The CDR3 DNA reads TGTGCCAGCAGCCCCGCTAGCGGGGGGTTAGTAGGGCAGTACTTC. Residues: CASSPASGGLVGQYF. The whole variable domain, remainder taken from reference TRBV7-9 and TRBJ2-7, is DTGVSQNPRHKITKRGQNVTFRCDPISEHNRLYWYRQTLGQGPEFLTYFQNEAQLEKSRLLSDRFSAERPKGSFSTLEIQRTEQGDSAMYLCASSPASGGLVGQYFGPGTRLTVT.

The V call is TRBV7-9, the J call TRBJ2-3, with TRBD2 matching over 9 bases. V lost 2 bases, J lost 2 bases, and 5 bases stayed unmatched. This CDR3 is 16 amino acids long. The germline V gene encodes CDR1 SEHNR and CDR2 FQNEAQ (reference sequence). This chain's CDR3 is CASSLRLAGLTDTQYF. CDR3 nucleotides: TGTGCCAGCAGCTTAAGGCTAGCGGGACTCACAGATACGCAGTATTTT.

CDR3: CASTGTGGNEKLFF. In DNA, the CDR3 is TGTGCCAGCACGGGGACAGGGGGGAATGAAAAACTGTTTTTT. The chain combines TRBV2 with TRBJ1-4; 11 positions agree with TRBD1. The CDR3 has 14 residues. Germline-derived CDR1 and CDR2 are SNHLY and FYNNEI. V lost 7 bases and J lost 5; bases outside the gene matches: 3.

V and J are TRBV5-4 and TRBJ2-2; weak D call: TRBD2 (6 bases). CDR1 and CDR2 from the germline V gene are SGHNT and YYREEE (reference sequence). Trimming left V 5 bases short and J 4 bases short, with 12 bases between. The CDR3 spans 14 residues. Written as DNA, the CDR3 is TGTGCCAGCAGGGCGGGACTGACCACCGGGGAGCTGTTTTTT. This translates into CASRAGLTTGELFF.

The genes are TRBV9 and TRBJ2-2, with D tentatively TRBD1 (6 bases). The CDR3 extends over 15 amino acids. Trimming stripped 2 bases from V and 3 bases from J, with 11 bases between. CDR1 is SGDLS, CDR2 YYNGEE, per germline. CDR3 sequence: CASSVGTTHTGELFF. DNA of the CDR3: TGTGCCAGCAGCGTGGGGACAACTCACACCGGGGAGCTGTTTTTT.

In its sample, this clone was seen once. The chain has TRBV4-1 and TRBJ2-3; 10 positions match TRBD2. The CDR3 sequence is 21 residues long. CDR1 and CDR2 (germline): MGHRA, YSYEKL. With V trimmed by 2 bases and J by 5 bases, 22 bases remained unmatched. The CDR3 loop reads CASSQNEGLAGEWGRQDTQYF. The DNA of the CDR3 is TGCGCCAGCAGCCAAAACGAGGGGCTAGCGGGAGAGTGGGGTCGTCAAGATACGCAGTATTTT.

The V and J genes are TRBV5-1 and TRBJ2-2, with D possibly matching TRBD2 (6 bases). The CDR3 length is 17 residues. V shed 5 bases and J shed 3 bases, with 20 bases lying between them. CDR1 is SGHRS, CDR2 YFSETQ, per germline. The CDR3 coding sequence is TGCGCCAGCAGTTCTACTGACGGGGGTTTGGACACCGGGGAGCTGTTTTTT. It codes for CASSSTDGGLDTGELFF.

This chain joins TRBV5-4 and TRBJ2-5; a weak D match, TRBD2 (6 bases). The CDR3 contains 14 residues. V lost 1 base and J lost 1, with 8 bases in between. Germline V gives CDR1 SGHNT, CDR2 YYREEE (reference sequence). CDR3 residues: CASSLPGVQETQYF. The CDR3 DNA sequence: TGTGCCAGCAGCTTGCCGGGGGTCCAAGAGACCCAGTACTTC.

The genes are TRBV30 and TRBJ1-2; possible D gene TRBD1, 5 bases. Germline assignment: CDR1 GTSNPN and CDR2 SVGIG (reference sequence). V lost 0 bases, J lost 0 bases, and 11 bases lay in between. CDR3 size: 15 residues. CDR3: CAWSVLTVTNYGYTF. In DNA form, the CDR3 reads TGTGCCTGGAGTGTTCTGACAGTTACTAACTATGGCTACACCTTC.

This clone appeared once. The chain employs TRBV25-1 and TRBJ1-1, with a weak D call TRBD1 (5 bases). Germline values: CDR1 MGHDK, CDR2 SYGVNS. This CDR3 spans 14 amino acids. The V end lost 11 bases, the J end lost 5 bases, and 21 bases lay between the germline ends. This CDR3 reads CASQQQGGGTEAFF. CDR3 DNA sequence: TGTGCCTCCCAGCAGCAGGGCGGGGGGACTGAAGCTTTCTTT. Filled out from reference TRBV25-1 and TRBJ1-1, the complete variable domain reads EADIYQTPRYLVIGTGKKITLECSQTMGHDKMYWYQQDPGMELHLIHYSYGVNSTEKGDLSSESTVSRIRTEHFPLTLESARPSHTSQYLCASQQQGGGTEAFFGQGTRLTVV.

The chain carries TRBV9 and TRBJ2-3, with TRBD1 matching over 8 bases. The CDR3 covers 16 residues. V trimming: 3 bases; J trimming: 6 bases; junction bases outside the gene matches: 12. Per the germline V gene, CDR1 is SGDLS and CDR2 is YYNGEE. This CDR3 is CASSGGGQGARDTQYF. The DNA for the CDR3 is TGTGCCAGCAGCGGAGGGGGGCAGGGGGCTCGGGATACGCAGTATTTT. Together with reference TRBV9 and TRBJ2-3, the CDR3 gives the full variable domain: DSGVTQTPKHLITATGQRVTLRCSPRSGDLSVYWYQQSLDQGLQFLIQYYNGEERAKGNILERFSAQQFPDLHSELNLSSLELGDSALYFCASSGGGQGARDTQYFGPGTRLTVL.

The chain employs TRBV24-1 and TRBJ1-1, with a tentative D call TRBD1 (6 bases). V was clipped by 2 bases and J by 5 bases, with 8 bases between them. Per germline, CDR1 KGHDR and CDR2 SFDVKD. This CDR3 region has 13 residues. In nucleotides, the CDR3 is TGTGCCACCAGTGATTACACAGGGACTGAAGCTTTCTTT. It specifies CATSDYTGTEAFF.

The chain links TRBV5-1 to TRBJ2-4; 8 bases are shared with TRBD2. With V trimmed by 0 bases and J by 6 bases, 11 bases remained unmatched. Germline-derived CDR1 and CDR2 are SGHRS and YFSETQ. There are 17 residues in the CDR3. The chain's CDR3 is CASSLVGGITSGNIQYF. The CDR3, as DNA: TGCGCCAGCAGCTTGGTGGGGGGGATCACTAGCGGAAACATTCAGTACTTC.